This T cell receptor (beta chain) emerged from a study of cytomegalovirus exposure and HLA in healthy donors. Primers included in the PCR were 60 Vbeta and 13 Jbeta primers. Measured with immunoSEQ multiplex PCR; TCRdb has only the in-frame clones, and not every one. The repertoire consists of 160,000 or so clones, with about 71% occurring once and the leading ten covering 2.8%. Germline CDR1 MNHNS, CDR2 SASEGT. The V segment lost 6 bases and the J segment 6 bases; nucleotides outside the gene matches: 4. This CDR3 region has 12 residues. This TCR derives from a woman aged 25 to 45 in good health and CMV-seronegative. The sample comprised PBMCs. The chain is built from TRBV6-1 and TRBJ2-7; TRBD1 matches 8 bases. The CDR3 here is CASRSRGLEQYF. The DNA for the CDR3 is TGTGCCAGCAGATCCAGGGGGCTCGAGCAGTACTTC.